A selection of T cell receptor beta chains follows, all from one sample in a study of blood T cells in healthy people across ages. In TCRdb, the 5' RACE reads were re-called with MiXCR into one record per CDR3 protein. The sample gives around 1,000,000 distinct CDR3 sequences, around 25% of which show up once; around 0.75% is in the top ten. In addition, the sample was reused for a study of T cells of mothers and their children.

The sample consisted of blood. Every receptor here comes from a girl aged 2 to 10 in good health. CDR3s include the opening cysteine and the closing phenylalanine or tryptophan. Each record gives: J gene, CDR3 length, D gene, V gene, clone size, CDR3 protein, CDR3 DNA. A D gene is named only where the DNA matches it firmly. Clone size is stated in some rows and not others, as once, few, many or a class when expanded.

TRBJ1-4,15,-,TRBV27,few,CASSLARPPPTKLFF,TGTGCCAGCAGTCTCGCGAGACCTCCCCCGACCAAACTGTTTTTT
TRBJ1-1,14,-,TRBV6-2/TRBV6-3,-,CASSFLHRGTEAFF,TGTGCCAGCAGTTTCTTACATCGTGGCACTGAAGCTTTCTTT
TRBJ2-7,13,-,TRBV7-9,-,CASRRGETYEQYF,TGTGCCAGCAGGAGGGGGGAAACCTACGAGCAGTACTTC
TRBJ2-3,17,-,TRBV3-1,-,CASSQTLGRGTTDTQYF,TGTGCCAGCAGCCAAACTCTCGGCCGGGGGACCACAGATACGCAGTATTTT
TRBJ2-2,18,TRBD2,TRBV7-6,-,CASSLVAGGSDYTGELFF,TGTGCCAGCAGCTTAGTAGCAGGCGGGAGTGATTACACCGGGGAGCTGTTTTTT
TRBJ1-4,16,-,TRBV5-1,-,CASSLATGRTNEKLFF,TGCGCCAGCAGCTTGGCCACTGGGAGGACTAATGAAAAACTGTTTTTT
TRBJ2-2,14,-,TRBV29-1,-,CSVEDRGGTGELFF,TGCAGCGTTGAAGACCGAGGGGGGACCGGGGAGCTGTTTTTT
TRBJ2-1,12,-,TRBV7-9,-,CASSWLEDEQFF,TGTGCCAGCAGCTGGCTGGAGGATGAGCAGTTCTTC
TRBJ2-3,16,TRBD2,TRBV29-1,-,CPRYLPLAGSTDTQYF,TGCCCGAGATATCTACCACTAGCGGGGAGCACAGATACGCAGTATTTT
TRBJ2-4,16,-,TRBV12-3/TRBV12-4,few,CASSLRQRRAKNIQYF,TGTGCCAGCAGTTTGAGGCAGCGACGGGCCAAAAACATTCAGTACTTC
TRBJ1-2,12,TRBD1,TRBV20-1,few,CSAETGDYGYTF,TGCAGTGCCGAGACAGGGGACTATGGCTACACCTTC
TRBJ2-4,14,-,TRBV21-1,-,CASSKGFTQNIQYF,TGTGCCAGCAGCAAAGGCTTCACTCAAAACATCCAGTACTTC
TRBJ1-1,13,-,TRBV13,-,CASSYTSSTEAFF,TGTGCCAGCAGCTATACTTCGAGCACTGAAGCTTTCTTT
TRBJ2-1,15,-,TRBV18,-,CASSLDWSSYNEQFF,TGTGCCAGCTCCCTCGACTGGAGCTCCTACAATGAGCAGTTCTTC
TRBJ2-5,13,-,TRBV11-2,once,CASRRQAGETQYF,TGTGCCAGCAGGCGACAGGCGGGCGAGACCCAGTACTTC
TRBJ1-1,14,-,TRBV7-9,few,CASSRESVNTEAFF,TGTGCCAGCAGCAGGGAATCAGTGAACACTGAAGCTTTCTTT
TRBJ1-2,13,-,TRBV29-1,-,CSVVEAGPYGYTF,TGCAGCGTTGTGGAGGCAGGGCCCTATGGCTACACCTTC
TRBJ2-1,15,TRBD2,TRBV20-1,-,CSALAGGPKVDEQFF,TGCAGTGCTCTAGCGGGAGGGCCTAAGGTGGATGAGCAGTTCTTC
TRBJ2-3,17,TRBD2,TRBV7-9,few,CASSLPGTSGDTDTQYF,TGTGCCAGCAGCTTACCGGGGACTAGCGGGGATACAGATACGCAGTATTTT
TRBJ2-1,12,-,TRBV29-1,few,CSGRRGGDEQFF,TGCAGCGGTAGGCGGGGCGGCGATGAGCAGTTCTTC
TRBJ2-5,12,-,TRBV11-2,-,CASSPPVREQYF,TGTGCCAGCAGCCCGCCCGTTAGGGAGCAGTACTTC
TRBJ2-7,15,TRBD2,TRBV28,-,CASRGALAGSFEQYF,TGTGCCAGCAGGGGGGCCCTAGCGGGGTCCTTTGAGCAGTACTTC
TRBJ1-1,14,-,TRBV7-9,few,CASTWTRLNTEAFF,TGTGCCAGCACCTGGACACGATTGAACACTGAAGCTTTCTTT
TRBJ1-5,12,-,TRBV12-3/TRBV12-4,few,CASSLPPQPQHF,TGTGCCAGCAGTTTGCCACCTCAGCCCCAGCATTTT
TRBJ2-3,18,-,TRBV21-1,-,CASSSQELRDRVTDTQYF,TGTGCCAGCAGCTCCCAAGAGCTCCGGGACAGGGTCACAGATACGCAGTATTTT
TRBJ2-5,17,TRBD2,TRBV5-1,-,CASSLAPWREGQETQYF,TGCGCCAGCAGCTTGGCCCCTTGGCGGGAGGGCCAAGAGACCCAGTACTTC
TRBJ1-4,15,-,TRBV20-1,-,CSASNLGTEEEKLFF,TGCAGTGCTAGTAACCTGGGAACGGAGGAAGAAAAACTGTTTTTT
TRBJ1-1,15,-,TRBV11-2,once,CASSTIRQVGTEAFF,TGTGCCAGCAGCACCATCCGACAGGTCGGGACTGAAGCTTTCTTT
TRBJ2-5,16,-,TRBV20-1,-,CSASDLHTGTGETQYF,TGCAGTGCTAGTGATTTACACACCGGGACCGGGGAGACCCAGTACTTC
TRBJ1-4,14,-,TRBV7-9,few,CASSLSGTNEKLFF,TGTGCCAGCAGCTTAAGTGGAACTAATGAAAAACTGTTTTTT
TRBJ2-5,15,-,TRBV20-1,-,CSARGARARASELYF,TGCAGTGCTAGAGGGGCGAGGGCCCGAGCGTCCGAGCTGTACTTC
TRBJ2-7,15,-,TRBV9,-,CASSVAGGSSYEQYF,TGTGCCAGCAGCGTAGCAGGGGGGAGCTCCTACGAGCAGTACTTC
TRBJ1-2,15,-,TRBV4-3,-,CASSQARGTVDGYTF,TGCGCCAGCAGCCAAGCCCGAGGGACCGTAGATGGCTACACCTTC
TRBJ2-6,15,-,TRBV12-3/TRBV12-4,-,CASSPRQSGANVLTF,TGTGCCAGCAGCCCCCGACAGTCTGGGGCCAACGTCCTGACTTTC
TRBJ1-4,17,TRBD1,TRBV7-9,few,CASSSRDSLATNEKLFF,TGTGCCAGCAGCTCCCGGGACAGCCTTGCAACTAATGAAAAACTGTTTTTT
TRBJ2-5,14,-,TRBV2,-,CASSFGQTQETQYF,TGTGCCAGCAGTTTCGGACAAACGCAAGAGACCCAGTACTTC
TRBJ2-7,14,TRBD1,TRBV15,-,CATSRDGTGVEQYF,TGTGCCACCAGCAGAGATGGGACAGGGGTCGAGCAGTACTTC
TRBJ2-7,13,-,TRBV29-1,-,CSVVKGMRDEQYF,TGCAGCGTTGTTAAGGGGATGAGGGACGAGCAGTACTTC
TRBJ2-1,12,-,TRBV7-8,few,CASSSRFSEQFF,TGTGCCAGCAGCTCGAGGTTTTCTGAGCAGTTCTTC
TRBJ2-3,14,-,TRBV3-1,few,CASSQGVTTDTQYF,TGTGCCAGCAGCCAAGGGGTGACCACAGATACGCAGTATTTT
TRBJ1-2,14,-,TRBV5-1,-,CASSFENPNYGYTF,TGCGCCAGCAGCTTTGAAAATCCGAACTATGGCTACACCTTC
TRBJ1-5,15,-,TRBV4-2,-,CASSQDRQVPEPQHF,TGTGCCAGCAGCCAAGATCGACAGGTTCCTGAGCCCCAGCATTTT
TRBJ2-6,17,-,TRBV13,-,CASSLGGQAEGANVLTF,TGTGCCAGCAGCTTAGGCGGGCAGGCGGAAGGGGCCAACGTCCTGACTTTC
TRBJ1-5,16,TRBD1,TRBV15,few,CATSIRTGGVNQPQHF,TGTGCCACCAGCATACGGACAGGGGGCGTCAATCAGCCCCAGCATTTT
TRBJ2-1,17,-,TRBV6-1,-,CASSDGLDRSSYNEQFF,TGTGCCAGCAGTGACGGCCTCGACAGGAGCTCCTACAATGAGCAGTTCTTC
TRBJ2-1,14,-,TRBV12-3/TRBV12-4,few,CASSFYGPNNEQFF,TGTGCCAGCAGTTTTTACGGCCCTAACAATGAGCAGTTCTTC
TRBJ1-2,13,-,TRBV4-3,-,CASSQDLLIGYTF,TGCGCCAGCAGCCAAGATCTATTAATAGGCTACACCTTC
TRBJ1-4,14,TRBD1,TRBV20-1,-,CSAYWTGPLEKLFF,TGCAGTGCCTACTGGACAGGACCACTTGAAAAACTGTTTTTT
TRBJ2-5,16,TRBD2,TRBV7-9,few,CASSHITSGGEETQYF,TGTGCCAGCAGTCATATAACTAGCGGGGGAGAAGAGACCCAGTACTTC
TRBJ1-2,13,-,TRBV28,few,CASSTRQSYGYTF,TGTGCCAGTTCGACCCGCCAGAGCTATGGCTACACCTTC